This passage covers 21 T cell receptor beta chains from one sample sequenced in a study of blood T cell repertoires in COVID-19. Profiling relied on immunoSEQ multiplex PCR, and the TCRdb table lists in-frame clones only, not all of them. The table has roughly 330,000 clones, roughly nine tenths seen once. Sequencing was carried out using peripheral blood. These TCRs come from a man in his late teens or twenties who had recovered from COVID-19.

The chain uses TRBV3-1 (or the pseudogene TRBV3-2) and TRBJ1-3; D unclear. This CDR3 has 16 amino acids. The ends were cut back, 2 bases at V and 2 bases at J, with 13 bases in the middle. Germline V lookup: CDR1 LGHDT, CDR2 YNNKEL (reference sequence). This chain's CDR3 is CASSQLSMGPGNTIYF. CDR3 sequence (DNA): TGTGCCAGCAGCCAACTCTCAATGGGCCCTGGAAACACCATATATTTT.

The chain recombines TRBV6-1 with TRBJ2-7; no reliable D call. This CDR3 has 13 amino acids. V lost 3 bases and J 0 bases, leaving 6 bases between the germline ends. The germline V gene has CDR1 MNHNS and CDR2 SASEGT. Here the CDR3 DNA reads TGTGCCAGCAGTGACCAGAACTCCTACGAGCAGTACTTC. It specifies CASSDQNSYEQYF.

The chain uses TRBV18 and TRBJ1-5, with 8 bases that match TRBD1. This CDR3 contains 15 residues. The V gene end was trimmed by 4 bases and the J gene end by 3 bases; junction bases not matched to a gene: 5. CDR1 is KGHSH and CDR2 is LQKENI in the germline V gene. The CDR3 coding sequence is TGTGCCAGCTCACGAGACAGGGGTCACAATCAGCCCCAGCATTTT. As protein: CASSRDRGHNQPQHF.

The V and J genes are TRBV6-2 or TRBV6-3 and TRBJ1-2, with unresolved D. CDR3 length equals 14 residues. The V gene lost 4 bases and the J gene lost 6 bases, with 15 bases spanning the gap. Germline CDR1 and CDR2: MNHEY and SVGEGT. The CDR3 DNA sequence: TGTGCCAGCAGTTTACCCCTGCGGCCCGATGGCTACACCTTC. It yields the protein CASSLPLRPDGYTF.

The V and J genes are TRBV4-3 and TRBJ1-1; tentative D call: TRBD1 (5 bases). The CDR3 contains 13 residues. Trimming pared 3 bases from V and 1 base from J, leaving 6 bases between. CDR1 LGHNA and CDR2 YSLEER come from the germline V gene. CDR3 residues: CASSHGQNTEAFF. The CDR3 coding sequence is TGCGCCAGCAGCCACGGACAGAACACTGAAGCTTTCTTT.

V usage is TRBV5-4 and J usage is TRBJ1-1, with 7 bases fitting TRBD1. The germline V gene has CDR1 SGHNT and CDR2 YYREEE (reference sequence). The CDR3 consists of 14 residues. Trimming at V came to 4 bases and at J to 3 bases, leaving 6 bases not matched to a gene. CDR3 coding DNA: TGTGCCAGCAGCCCTGAAAGGGGGCACACTGAAGCTTTCTTT. This translates into CASSPERGHTEAFF.

The J gene is TRBJ1-4, the V gene TRBV4-1, with 8 bases matching TRBD1. The CDR3 totals 15 residues. The trim removed 3 bases at V and 8 bases at J, leaving 8 bases unmatched. Per germline, CDR1 MGHRA and CDR2 YSYEKL. CDR3 bases: TGCGCCAGCAGCCAGCTCACAGGGGGGTTGGAAAAACTGTTTTTT. It is translated as CASSQLTGGLEKLFF.

This chain joins TRBV5-1 and TRBJ2-2; D is perhaps TRBD1 (5 bases). The germline CDR1 and CDR2 sequences are SGHRS and YFSETQ. There are 17 residues in the CDR3. Between the trimmed V and J ends, which lost 0 bases and 0 bases, there was a span of 12 bases. This CDR3 reads CASSLAPRQTNTGELFF. The CDR3, as DNA: TGCGCCAGCAGCTTGGCCCCTCGACAGACGAACACCGGGGAGCTGTTTTTT.

V and J are TRBV20-1 and TRBJ2-7; TRBD2 aligns across 11 bases. V was clipped by 3 bases and J by 3 bases; unmatched bases: 7. The CDR3 totals 15 residues. The germline CDR1 and CDR2 sequences are DFQATT and SNEGSKA (reference sequence). DNA for the CDR3: TGCAGTGCTAGTAGGGGGACTAGCGGATACTACGAGCAGTACTTC. It translates to CSASRGTSGYYEQYF.

The chain couples TRBV3-1 (or the pseudogene TRBV3-2) to TRBJ1-1; 7 bases are shared with TRBD1. Germline-derived CDR1 and CDR2 are LGHDT and YNNKEL (reference sequence). The CDR3 has 17 residues. After removal of 0 bases from V and 7 bases from J, the junction contained 14 bases not matched to a gene. The CDR3 reads CASSQDPDTFGDSEAFF. CDR3 coding DNA: TGTGCCAGCAGCCAAGACCCTGACACTTTTGGGGACAGTGAAGCTTTCTTT.

The sample holds one count of this clone. The rearrangement links TRBV6-2 or TRBV6-3 to TRBJ1-4; a weak D match, TRBD1 (5 bases). Germline CDR1 and CDR2: MNHEY and SVGEGT. The germline V and J ends were trimmed by 5 bases and 8 bases, with 15 bases remaining between them. The CDR3 has 14 residues. In nucleotides, the CDR3 is TGTGCCAGCAGTCCGGGGGGTCATACAGAAAAACTGTTTTTT. Protein sequence: CASSPGGHTEKLFF.

The rearrangement uses TRBV19 and TRBJ1-2; the match to TRBD1 covers 9 bases. CDR1 and CDR2 (germline): LNHDA, SQIVND (reference sequence). The trim removed 3 bases at V and 7 bases at J, leaving 12 bases unmatched. CDR3 length: 16 residues. In DNA form, the CDR3 reads TGTGCCAGTAGTATGGCGACGGGGACAGGGATGTTTGGCTACACCTTC. This codes for CASSMATGTGMFGYTF.

The chain couples TRBV5-1 to TRBJ1-1; TRBD1 aligns across 9 bases. Germline CDR1 SGHRS, CDR2 YFSETQ. This CDR3 spans 13 amino acids. J gave up 5 bases and V 7 bases, and 6 bases lay outside the gene matches. The CDR3 DNA reads as TGCGCCAGCCGCCTACAGGGGGCAACTGAAGCTTTCTTT. Its protein product is CASRLQGATEAFF.

This clone came up once. The chain is built from TRBV4-3 and TRBJ2-7, with TRBD1 matching 7 bases. The CDR3 is 16 residues long. Germline CDR1 and CDR2: LGHNA and YSLEER. V lost 0 bases to trimming and J lost 4 bases; unmatched junction nucleotides: 9. CDR3 sequence reads: CASSQDNRQGWYEQYF. The CDR3 DNA reads as TGCGCCAGCAGCCAAGACAATCGACAGGGTTGGTACGAGCAGTACTTC.

The genes are TRBV30 and TRBJ1-4; D unclear. The V end was cut by 3 bases, the J end by 13 bases, with 18 bases between. The CDR3 contains 13 residues. Germline V lookup: CDR1 GTSNPN, CDR2 SVGIG (reference sequence). CDR3 residues: CAWSPEEPIGLFF. The CDR3 DNA sequence: TGTGCCTGGAGCCCAGAGGAGCCTATCGGACTGTTTTTT. The full variable domain, with the rest looked up from reference TRBV30 and TRBJ1-4, is SQTIHQWPATLVQPVGSPLSLECTVEGTSNPNLYWYRQAAGRGLQLLFYSVGIGQISSEVPQNLSASRPQDRQFILSSKKLLLSDSGFYLCAWSPEEPIGLFFGSGTQLSVL.

The genes are TRBV4-3 and TRBJ1-2; 10 bases agree with TRBD1. Germline V CDR1 and CDR2: LGHNA, YSLEER. Trimming took 5 bases from V and 3 from J; bases not matched to a gene: 6. CDR3 length: 15 amino acids. CDR3 sequence: CASSDWTGGDYGYTF. For the CDR3, the DNA is TGCGCCAGCAGCGACTGGACAGGGGGAGACTATGGCTACACCTTC.

This clone was counted a few times. The chain carries TRBV5-4 and TRBJ1-1; D is uncertain. The CDR3 consists of 13 residues. CDR1 is SGHNT, CDR2 YYREEE, per germline (reference sequence). Deletions cut 1 base from V and 6 bases from J, with 10 bases between. CDR3 loop: CASSLPFSSEAFF. The CDR3, as DNA: TGTGCCAGCAGCTTGCCCTTCAGTTCTGAAGCTTTCTTT. Variable domain in full (rest from reference TRBV5-4 and TRBJ1-1): ETGVTQSPTHLIKTRGQQVTLRCSSQSGHNTVSWYQQALGQGPQFIFQYYREEENGRGNFPPRFSGLQFPNYSSELNVNALELDDSALYLCASSLPFSSEAFFGQGTRLTVV.

The J gene is TRBJ2-3, the V gene TRBV9; TRBD2 is a possible D gene (6 bases). The CDR3 covers 18 residues. CDR1 SGDLS and CDR2 YYNGEE come from the germline V gene. The V gene lost 0 bases and the J gene lost 0 bases, with 17 bases spanning the gap. As DNA, the CDR3 is TGTGCCAGCAGCGTAGAGGGACTTCATCTTATTAGCACAGATACGCAGTATTTT. It codes for CASSVEGLHLISTDTQYF.

The chain couples TRBV7-2 to TRBJ2-7, with 8 positions matching TRBD1. The V and J ends lost 4 bases and 5 bases, in that order; junction bases with no gene match: 4. Looked up from germline, CDR1 is SGHTA and CDR2 is FQGNSA. This CDR3 contains 13 residues. CDR3 DNA: TGTGCCAGCAGCTACAGGGGGTTCGACGAGCAGTACTTC. Encoded protein: CASSYRGFDEQYF.

The gene calls are TRBV28 and TRBJ2-5; maybe TRBD1 (6 bases). CDR1 MDHEN and CDR2 SYDVKM come from the germline V gene. CDR3 length equals 14 residues. The V and J ends lost 5 bases and 5 bases respectively, with 15 bases between them. This CDR3 is CASSETGKHETQYF. CDR3 sequence (DNA): TGTGCCAGCAGTGAAACAGGGAAACATGAGACCCAGTACTTC.

This chain connects TRBV11-2 to TRBJ1-6, with D perhaps matching TRBD1 (6 bases). Per the germline V gene, CDR1 is SGHAT and CDR2 is FQNNGV. The CDR3 spans 16 residues. Trimming took off 6 bases at V and 0 bases at J, with 12 bases between the two ends. CDR3 coding DNA: TGTGCCAGCAGTTCGGACAGAATCTCCTATAATTCACCCCTCCACTTT. Protein sequence: CASSSDRISYNSPLHF.